The 11 T cell receptor beta chains below were found in one sample sequenced in a study of blood T cell repertoires in COVID-19 (dated by TCRdb to about 2020). Receptors were amplified or captured by the immunoSEQ multiplex PCR assay. TCRdb retrieved this table from immuneACCESS and kept in-frame rearrangements only. Not all clones are present; in checked studies, unresolved V genes account for under half, and no reason is known for the remainder. The sample table records 250,000 to 300,000 clones; approximately 88% of these occur just once. Of the sample, approximately 10% falls within the top ten clones. Sequenced: peripheral blood. The receptors shown here come from a woman between 65 and 79 years old with COVID-19, enrolled during active disease.

J is TRBJ2-7 and V is TRBV9; 8 nucleotides line up with TRBD2. J lost 0 bases, V lost 0 bases, and 2 bases had no gene match. This CDR3 is built from 15 residues. The germline gives CDR1 SGDLS, CDR2 YYNGEE. CDR3 in amino acids: CASSVGLATSYEQYF. The CDR3 region has the DNA TGTGCCAGCAGCGTAGGACTAGCGACCTCCTACGAGCAGTACTTC.

This chain joins TRBV10-3 and TRBJ2-1, with 12 bases lining up with TRBD2. Germline CDR1 is ENHRY and CDR2 is SYGVKD. J gave up 7 bases and V 4 bases, and 8 bases lay outside the gene matches. CDR3 size: 16 residues. The CDR3 DNA follows: TGTGCCATCAGTGCCTCTAGCGGGAGGGCCGGAAATGAGCAGTTCTTC. As protein: CAISASSGRAGNEQFF.

The V call is TRBV4-1, the J call TRBJ1-5; TRBD1 matches at 7 bases. Germline loops: CDR1 MGHRA, CDR2 YSYEKL. The CDR3 covers 14 residues. V lost 2 bases, J lost 7 bases, and 5 bases stayed unmatched. The CDR3 DNA reads TGCGCCAGCAGCCAACGCGGGACAGAGCAGCCCCAGCATTTT. Its protein is CASSQRGTEQPQHF.

This chain joins TRBV4-1 and TRBJ2-7; 9 positions agree with TRBD2. This CDR3 has 16 amino acids. Germline V gene data show CDR1 as MGHRA and CDR2 as YSYEKL. With V trimmed by 1 base and J by 1 base, 5 bases remained unmatched. CDR3 in amino acids: CASSQGAGGPSYEQYF. The DNA for the CDR3 is TGCGCCAGCAGCCAAGGGGCGGGAGGGCCATCCTACGAGCAGTACTTC.

This clone is a singleton in its sample. V gene TRBV19 combines with J gene TRBJ2-3; 7 bases are a match to TRBD2. CDR1 and CDR2 (germline): LNHDA, SQIVND (reference sequence). The CDR3 consists of 16 residues. The V segment lost 8 bases and the J segment 2 bases; nucleotides outside the gene matches: 13. The CDR3 bases are TGTGCCAGTGCAGAGACCTCAGCGGGGATCACAGATACGCAGTATTTT. Translating it yields CASAETSAGITDTQYF.

The V gene is TRBV7-3, the J gene TRBJ2-1; 8 bases align to TRBD2. V shed 3 bases, J shed 10 bases, and the junction held 8 bases outside the gene matches. This CDR3 is 14 amino acids long. The V gene's germline CDR1 is SGHTA and CDR2 FQGTGA. The CDR3 region has the DNA TGTGCCAGCAGCTTGGTAGCGGGAAACTTCGAGCAGTTCTTC. It translates to CASSLVAGNFEQFF.

This chain uses TRBV11-2 with TRBJ2-7; D not certain. CDR1 is SGHAT and CDR2 is FQNNGV in the germline V gene. Trimming left V 0 bases short and J 1 base short, with 10 bases between. This CDR3 has 15 amino acids. CDR3 nucleotides: TGTGCCAGCAGCTTAGATTCCGCTAGTTCCTACGAGCAGTACTTC. Translation: CASSLDSASSYEQYF.

This clone has just one count. This sequence joins TRBV6-1 and TRBJ1-2, with D possibly TRBD1 on 5 matching bases. V dropped 3 bases and J dropped 4 bases, with 6 bases sitting between them. The germline V gene has CDR1 MNHNS and CDR2 SASEGT. The CDR3 covers 12 residues. CDR3 nucleotide sequence: TGTGCCAGCAGTGACAGGGCCTATGGCTACACCTTC. It translates to CASSDRAYGYTF.

The chain joins TRBV11-3 to TRBJ2-5; 8 nucleotides match TRBD1. The V and J ends lost 5 bases and 5 bases, in that order; junction bases with no gene match: 4. This CDR3 has 13 residues. The germline V gene encodes CDR1 SGHNT and CDR2 YENEEA. The DNA for the CDR3 is TGTGCCAGCAGCCCGACAGGGGCGGAGACCCAGTACTTC. Translated, it gives CASSPTGAETQYF.

This clone came up once. The V and J genes are TRBV18 and TRBJ2-7; 7 bases agree with TRBD1. Germline CDR1 and CDR2: KGHSH and LQKENI. The CDR3 length is 12 residues. J lost 4 bases, V lost 5 bases, and 2 bases had no gene match. CDR3 residues: CASSTQGYEQYF. Here the CDR3 DNA reads TGTGCCAGCTCAACACAGGGGTACGAGCAGTACTTC.

The chain has TRBV3-1 (or the pseudogene TRBV3-2) and TRBJ2-6, with 8 bases lining up with TRBD2. The CDR3 has 17 residues. V shed 4 bases and J 0 bases; nucleotides not matched to a gene: 5. Germline-derived CDR1 and CDR2 are LGHDT and YNNKEL (reference sequence). CDR3 region: CASSLRRGGSGANVLTF. The CDR3 DNA reads TGTGCCAGCAGCCTGAGACGGGGGGGCTCTGGGGCCAACGTCCTGACTTTC.